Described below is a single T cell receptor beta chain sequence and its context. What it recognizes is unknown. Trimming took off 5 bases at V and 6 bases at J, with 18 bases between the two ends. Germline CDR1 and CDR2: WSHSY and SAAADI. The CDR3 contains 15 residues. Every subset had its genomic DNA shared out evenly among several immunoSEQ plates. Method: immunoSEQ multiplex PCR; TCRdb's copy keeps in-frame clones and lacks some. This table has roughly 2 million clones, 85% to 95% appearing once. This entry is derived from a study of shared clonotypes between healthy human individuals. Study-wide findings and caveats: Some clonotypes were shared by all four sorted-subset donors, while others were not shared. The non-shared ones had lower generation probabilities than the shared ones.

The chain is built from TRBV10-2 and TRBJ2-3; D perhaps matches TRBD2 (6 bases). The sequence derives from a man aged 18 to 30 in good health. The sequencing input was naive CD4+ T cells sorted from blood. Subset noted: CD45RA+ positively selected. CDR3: CASSIRDGGTDTQYF. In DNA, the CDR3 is TGCGCCAGCAGTATCAGGGACGGGGGAACCGATACGCAGTATTTT.